Below, one T cell receptor (beta chain) is given with its context. No antigen is known for it. This sample is drawn from a study of T cell responses to AZD1222 COVID-19 vaccine. Findings and caveats of the study: White British people made up most donors, females outnumbered males, and clonal diversity was possibly underestimated. Every sample of the repertoires postdated the peak T cell response. Distributed over spike, vaccine-associated CD4 TCRs predominated at 160-218 and 743-854.

This table comes from immunoSEQ multiplex PCR, and its TCRdb copy is limited to in-frame clones, with some not included. The sample consists of 180,000 or so clones, 85% to 90% of them appearing once. V gave up 5 bases and J gave up 5 bases; unmatched junction bases: 10. The CDR3 length is 15 residues. Germline lookup yields CDR1 SGHRS and CDR2 YFSETQ. This specimen consisted of peripheral blood, obtained 28 days after the second dose of the MenACWY control vaccine. The chain couples TRBV5-1 to TRBJ2-1, with TRBD1 matching 7 bases. This TCR was recovered from an adult who received the MenACWY meningococcal vaccine as a control. The DNA of the CDR3 is TGCGCCAGCAGTGAAAGGGGGCAGGTTCACAATGAGCAGTTCTTC. It is translated as CASSERGQVHNEQFF.